The 4 T cell receptor beta chains presented below share a single source sample, sequenced in a study of control samples from healthy donors and cancer patients. The repertoire was sequenced with immunoSEQ multiplex PCR; TCRdb's copy has only in-frame clones and lacks some. Among fewer than 200,000 clones listed, around 87% were seen once. The sequencing sample was made of blood. The receptors shown here come from a woman aged 50 to 65 in good health.

V and J are TRBV29-1 and TRBJ2-2, with D possibly being TRBD2 (5 bases). From germline, CDR1 is SQVTM and CDR2 ANQGSEA. With 4 bases removed from V and 2 bases from J, the gap between germline ends came to 11 bases. The CDR3 contains 14 residues. The CDR3 reads CSVVRSGNTGELFF. CDR3 sequence (DNA): TGCAGCGTTGTGCGCAGCGGAAACACCGGGGAGCTGTTTTTT.

The genes are TRBV5-1 and TRBJ2-7; tentative D call: TRBD1 (8 bases). This CDR3 spans 14 amino acids. Germline loops: CDR1 SGHRS, CDR2 YFSETQ. V gave up 3 bases and J gave up 3 bases, with 13 bases separating them. This CDR3 reads CASSSQGGRYEQYF. The CDR3 coding sequence is TGCGCCAGCAGCTCACAGGGGGGGCGCTACGAGCAGTACTTC.

V and J are TRBV7-6 and TRBJ1-2, with 12 bases fitting TRBD1. With 6 bases clipped from V and 7 bases from J, the junction kept 6 bases outside the gene matches. The germline CDR1 and CDR2 sequences are SGHVS and FNYEAQ. This CDR3 contains 14 residues. The CDR3 DNA is TGTGCCAGCAGGGCGGGACAGGGGGCCCGTGGCTACACCTTC. It translates to CASRAGQGARGYTF.

The chain recombines TRBV5-1 with TRBJ2-7, with D possibly TRBD1 on 5 matching bases. Germline V gives CDR1 SGHRS, CDR2 YFSETQ. Trimming left V 1 base short and J 7 bases short, with 9 bases between. The CDR3 length is 12 residues. This chain's CDR3 is CASSLQGLEQYF. The CDR3 coding sequence is TGCGCCAGCAGCTTGCAGGGTTTAGAGCAGTACTTC.